This T cell receptor (beta chain) was recorded in a study of OX40 agonist ivuxolimab in advanced cancers. TCRdb keeps only in-frame clones here, not all; method: immunoSEQ multiplex PCR. The top ten hold 8.5% to 9% of the sample, which has tens of thousands of clones, 92% seen once. Trimming cost V 1 base and J 11 bases, with 27 bases left between them. The CDR3 is 17 residues long. Germline V gene sequence: CDR1 SGHRS, CDR2 YFSETQ. The clonotype originates from an adult with an advanced solid tumor such as melanoma, head and neck, liver or kidney cancer. The chain uses TRBV5-1 and TRBJ1-1; D might be TRBD1 (6 bases). The sample was CD4+ or CD8+ T cells sorted from blood, taken in a trial of the OX40 agonist ivuxolimab. The DNA of the CDR3 is TGCGCCAGCAGCTTGAAAAGCGGAGGGGGGCATCGAGTGGCTGCTTTCTTT. Translation gives CASSLKSGGGHRVAAFF. The variable domain in full, completed from reference TRBV5-1 and TRBJ1-1, reads KAGVTQTPRYLIKTRGQQVTLSCSPISGHRSVSWYQQTPGQGLQFLFEYFSETQRNKGNFPGRFSGRQFSNSRSEMNVSTLELGDSALYLCASSLKSGGGHRVAAFFGQGTRLTVV.